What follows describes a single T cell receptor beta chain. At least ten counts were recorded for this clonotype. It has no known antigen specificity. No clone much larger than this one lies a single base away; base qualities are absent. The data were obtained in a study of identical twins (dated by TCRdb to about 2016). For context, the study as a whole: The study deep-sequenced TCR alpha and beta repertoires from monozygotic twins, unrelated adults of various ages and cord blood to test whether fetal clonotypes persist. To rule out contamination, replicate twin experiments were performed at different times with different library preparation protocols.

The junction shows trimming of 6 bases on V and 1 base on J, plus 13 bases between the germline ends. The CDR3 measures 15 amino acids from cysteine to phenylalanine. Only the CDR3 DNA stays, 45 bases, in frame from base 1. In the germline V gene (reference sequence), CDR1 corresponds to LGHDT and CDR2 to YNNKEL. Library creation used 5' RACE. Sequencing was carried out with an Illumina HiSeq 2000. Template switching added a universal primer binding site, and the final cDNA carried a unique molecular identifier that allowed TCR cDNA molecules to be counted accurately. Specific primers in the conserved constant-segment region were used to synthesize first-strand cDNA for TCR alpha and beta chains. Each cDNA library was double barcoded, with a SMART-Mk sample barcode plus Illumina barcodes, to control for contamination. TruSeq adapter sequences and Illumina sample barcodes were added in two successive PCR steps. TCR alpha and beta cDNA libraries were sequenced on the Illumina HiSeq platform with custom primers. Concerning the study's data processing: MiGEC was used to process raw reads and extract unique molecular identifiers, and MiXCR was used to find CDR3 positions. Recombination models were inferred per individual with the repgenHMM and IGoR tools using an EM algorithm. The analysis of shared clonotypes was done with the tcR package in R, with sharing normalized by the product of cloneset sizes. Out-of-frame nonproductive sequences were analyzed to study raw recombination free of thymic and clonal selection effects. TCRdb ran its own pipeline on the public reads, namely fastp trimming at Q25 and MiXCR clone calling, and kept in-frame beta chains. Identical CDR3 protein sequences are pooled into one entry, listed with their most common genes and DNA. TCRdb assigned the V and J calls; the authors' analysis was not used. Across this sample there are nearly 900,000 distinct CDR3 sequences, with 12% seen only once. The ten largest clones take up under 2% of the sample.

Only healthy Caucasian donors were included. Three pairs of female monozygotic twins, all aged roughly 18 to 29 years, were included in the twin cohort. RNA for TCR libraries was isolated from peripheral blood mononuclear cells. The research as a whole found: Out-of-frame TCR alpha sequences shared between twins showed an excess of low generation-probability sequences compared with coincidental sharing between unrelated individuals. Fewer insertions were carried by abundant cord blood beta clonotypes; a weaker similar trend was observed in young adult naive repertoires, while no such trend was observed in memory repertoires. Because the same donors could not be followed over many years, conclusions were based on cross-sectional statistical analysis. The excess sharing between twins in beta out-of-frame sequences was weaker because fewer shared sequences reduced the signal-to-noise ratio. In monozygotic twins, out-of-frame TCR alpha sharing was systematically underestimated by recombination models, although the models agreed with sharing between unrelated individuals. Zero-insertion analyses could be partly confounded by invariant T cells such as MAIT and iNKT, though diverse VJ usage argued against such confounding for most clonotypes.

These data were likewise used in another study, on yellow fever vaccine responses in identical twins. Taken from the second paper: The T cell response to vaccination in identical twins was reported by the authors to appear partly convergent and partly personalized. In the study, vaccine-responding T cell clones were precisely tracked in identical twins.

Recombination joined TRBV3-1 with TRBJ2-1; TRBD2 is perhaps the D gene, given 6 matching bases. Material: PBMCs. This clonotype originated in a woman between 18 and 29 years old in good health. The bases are TGTGCCAGCAGGCAGGGAGGTTGGTCCTACAATGAGCAGTTCTTC. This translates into CASRQGGWSYNEQFF.